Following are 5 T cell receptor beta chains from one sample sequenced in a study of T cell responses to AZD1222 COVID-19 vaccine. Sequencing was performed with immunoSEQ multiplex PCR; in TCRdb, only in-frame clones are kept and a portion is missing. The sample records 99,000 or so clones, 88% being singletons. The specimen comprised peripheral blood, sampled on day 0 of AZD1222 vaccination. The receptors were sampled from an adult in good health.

The CDR3, as DNA: TGTGCCAGCAGCTTAAGGCTGTCTAGAGACAATGAGCAGTTCTTC. It encodes CASSLRLSRDNEQFF. The chain carries TRBV7-2 and TRBJ2-1, with no clear D. The germline V gene has CDR1 SGHTA and CDR2 FQGNSA. The CDR3 length is 15 residues. Trimming left V 2 bases short and J 5 bases short, with 13 bases between.

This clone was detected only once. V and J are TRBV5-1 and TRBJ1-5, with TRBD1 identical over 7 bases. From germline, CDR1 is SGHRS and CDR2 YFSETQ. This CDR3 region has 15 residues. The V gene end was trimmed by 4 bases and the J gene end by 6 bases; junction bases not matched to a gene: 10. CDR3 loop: CASSPTGESRQPQHF. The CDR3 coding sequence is TGCGCCAGCAGCCCCACAGGGGAGTCTCGTCAGCCCCAGCATTTT.

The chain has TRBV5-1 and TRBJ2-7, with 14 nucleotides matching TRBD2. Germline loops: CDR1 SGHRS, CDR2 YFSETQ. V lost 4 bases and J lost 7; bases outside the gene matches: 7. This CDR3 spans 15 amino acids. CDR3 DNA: TGCGCCAGCAGCGTTATCGGGACTAGCGGGAGAGAGCAGTACTTC. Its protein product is CASSVIGTSGREQYF.

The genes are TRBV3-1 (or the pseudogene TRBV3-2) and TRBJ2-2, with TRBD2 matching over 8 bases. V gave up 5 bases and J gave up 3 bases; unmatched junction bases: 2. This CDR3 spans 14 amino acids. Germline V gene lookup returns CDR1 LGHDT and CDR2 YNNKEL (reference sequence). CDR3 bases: TGTGCCAGCAGCGCCGGGGGGGACACCGGGGAGCTGTTTTTT. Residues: CASSAGGDTGELFF.

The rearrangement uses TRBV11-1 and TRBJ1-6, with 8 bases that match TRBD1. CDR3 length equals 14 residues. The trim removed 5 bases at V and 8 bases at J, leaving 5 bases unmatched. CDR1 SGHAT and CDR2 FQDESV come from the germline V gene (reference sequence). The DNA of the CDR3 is TGTGCCAGCAGCACCCAGGGGGCTTATTCACCCCTCCACTTT. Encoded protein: CASSTQGAYSPLHF.